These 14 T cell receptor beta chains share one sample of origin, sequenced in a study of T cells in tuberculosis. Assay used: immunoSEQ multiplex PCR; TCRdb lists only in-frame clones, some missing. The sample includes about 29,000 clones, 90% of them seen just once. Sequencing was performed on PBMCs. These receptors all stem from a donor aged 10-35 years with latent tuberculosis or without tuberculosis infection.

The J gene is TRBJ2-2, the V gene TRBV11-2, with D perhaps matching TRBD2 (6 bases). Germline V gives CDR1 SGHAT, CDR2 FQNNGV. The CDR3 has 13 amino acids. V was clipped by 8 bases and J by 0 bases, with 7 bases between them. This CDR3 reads CASGGANTGELFF. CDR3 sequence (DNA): TGTGCCAGCGGAGGGGCGAACACCGGGGAGCTGTTTTTT.

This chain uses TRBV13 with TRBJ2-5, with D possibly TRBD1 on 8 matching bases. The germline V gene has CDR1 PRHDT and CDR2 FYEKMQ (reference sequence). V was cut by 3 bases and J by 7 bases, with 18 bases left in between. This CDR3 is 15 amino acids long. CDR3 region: CASSFREDREGTQYF. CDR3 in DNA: TGTGCCAGCAGCTTTAGGGAGGACAGGGAGGGGACCCAGTACTTC.

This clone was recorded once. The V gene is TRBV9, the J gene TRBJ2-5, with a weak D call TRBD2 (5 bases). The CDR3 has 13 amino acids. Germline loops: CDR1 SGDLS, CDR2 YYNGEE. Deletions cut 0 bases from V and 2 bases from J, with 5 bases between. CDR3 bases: TGTGCCAGCAGCGTAGGGGAGCAAGAGACCCAGTACTTC. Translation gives CASSVGEQETQYF.

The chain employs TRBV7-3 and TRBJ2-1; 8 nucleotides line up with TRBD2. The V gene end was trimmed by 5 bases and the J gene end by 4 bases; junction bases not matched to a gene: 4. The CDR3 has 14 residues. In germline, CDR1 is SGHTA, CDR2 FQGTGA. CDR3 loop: CASSRAGEYNEQFF. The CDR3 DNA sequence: TGTGCCAGCAGCCGAGCGGGGGAATACAATGAGCAGTTCTTC. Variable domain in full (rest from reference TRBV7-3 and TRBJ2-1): GAGVSQTPSNKVTEKGKYVELRCDPISGHTALYWYRQSLGQGPEFLIYFQGTGAADDSGLPNDRFFAVRPEGSVSTLKIQRTERGDSAVYLCASSRAGEYNEQFFGPGTRLTVL.

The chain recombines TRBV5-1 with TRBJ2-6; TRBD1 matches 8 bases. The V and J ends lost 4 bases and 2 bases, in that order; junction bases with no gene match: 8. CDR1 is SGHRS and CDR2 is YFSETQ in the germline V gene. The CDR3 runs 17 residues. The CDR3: CASSPGTGLTGANVLTF. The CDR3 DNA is TGCGCCAGCAGCCCCGGGACAGGACTCACTGGGGCCAACGTCCTGACTTTC.

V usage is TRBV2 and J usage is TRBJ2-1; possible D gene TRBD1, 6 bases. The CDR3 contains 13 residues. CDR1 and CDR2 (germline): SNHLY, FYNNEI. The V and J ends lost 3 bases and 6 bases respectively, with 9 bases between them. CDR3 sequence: CASSEGAGNEQFF. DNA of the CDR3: TGTGCCAGCAGTGAGGGGGCGGGCAATGAGCAGTTCTTC. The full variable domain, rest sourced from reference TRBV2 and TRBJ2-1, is EPEVTQTPSHQVTQMGQEVILRCVPISNHLYFYWYRQILGQKVEFLVSFYNNEISEKSEIFDDQFSVERPDGSNFTLKIRSTKLEDSAMYFCASSEGAGNEQFFGPGTRLTVL.

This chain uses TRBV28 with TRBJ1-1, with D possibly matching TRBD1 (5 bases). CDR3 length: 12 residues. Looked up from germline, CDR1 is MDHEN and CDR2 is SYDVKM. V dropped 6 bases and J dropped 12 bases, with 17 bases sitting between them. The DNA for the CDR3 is TGTGCCAGCAGGCTCGCAGGGTCCCGGACTTTCTTT. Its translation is CASRLAGSRTFF.

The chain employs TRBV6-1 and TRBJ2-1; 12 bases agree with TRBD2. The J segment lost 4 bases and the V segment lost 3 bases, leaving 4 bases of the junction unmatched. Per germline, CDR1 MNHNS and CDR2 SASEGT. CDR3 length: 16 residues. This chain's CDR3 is CASSDSGTSGYNEQFF. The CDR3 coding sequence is TGTGCCAGCAGTGATTCCGGGACTAGCGGGTACAATGAGCAGTTCTTC.

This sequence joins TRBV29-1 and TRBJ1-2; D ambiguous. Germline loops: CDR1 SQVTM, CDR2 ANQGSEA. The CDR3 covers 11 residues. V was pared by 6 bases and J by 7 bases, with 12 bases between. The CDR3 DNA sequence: TGCAGCGTGCTTGGAGTTCGTGGCTACACCTTC. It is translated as CSVLGVRGYTF.

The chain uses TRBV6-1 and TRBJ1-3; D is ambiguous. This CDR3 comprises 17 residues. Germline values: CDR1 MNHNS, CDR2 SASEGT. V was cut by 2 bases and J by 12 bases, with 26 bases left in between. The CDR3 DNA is TGTGCCAGCAGTGAAACTACCTTTCCTGGTATAGGAACTGGCATATATTTT. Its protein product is CASSETTFPGIGTGIYF.

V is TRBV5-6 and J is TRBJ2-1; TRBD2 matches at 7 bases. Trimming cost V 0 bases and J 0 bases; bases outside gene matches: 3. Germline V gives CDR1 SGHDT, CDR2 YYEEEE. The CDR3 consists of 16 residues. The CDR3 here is CASSLAGGSSYNEQFF. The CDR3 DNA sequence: TGTGCCAGCAGCTTGGCGGGCGGGAGCTCCTACAATGAGCAGTTCTTC.

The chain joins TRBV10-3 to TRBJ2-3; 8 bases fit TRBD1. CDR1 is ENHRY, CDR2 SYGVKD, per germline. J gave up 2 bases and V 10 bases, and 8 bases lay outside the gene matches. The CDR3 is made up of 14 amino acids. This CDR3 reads CASRETGDTDTQYF. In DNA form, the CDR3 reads TGTGCCAGCAGGGAGACAGGGGACACAGATACGCAGTATTTT.

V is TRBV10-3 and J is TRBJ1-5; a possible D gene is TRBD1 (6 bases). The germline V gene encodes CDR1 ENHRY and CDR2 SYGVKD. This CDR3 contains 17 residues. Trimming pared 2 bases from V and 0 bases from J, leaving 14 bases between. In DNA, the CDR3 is TGTGCCATCAGTGAGACTCTAACAGGGAATAGCAATCAGCCCCAGCATTTT. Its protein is CAISETLTGNSNQPQHF.

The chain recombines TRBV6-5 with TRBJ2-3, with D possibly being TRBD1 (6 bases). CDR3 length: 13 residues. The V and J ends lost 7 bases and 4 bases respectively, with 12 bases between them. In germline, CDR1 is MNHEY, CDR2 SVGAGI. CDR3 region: CASKTGRADTQYF. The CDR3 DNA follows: TGTGCCAGCAAAACAGGGCGGGCAGATACGCAGTATTTT.